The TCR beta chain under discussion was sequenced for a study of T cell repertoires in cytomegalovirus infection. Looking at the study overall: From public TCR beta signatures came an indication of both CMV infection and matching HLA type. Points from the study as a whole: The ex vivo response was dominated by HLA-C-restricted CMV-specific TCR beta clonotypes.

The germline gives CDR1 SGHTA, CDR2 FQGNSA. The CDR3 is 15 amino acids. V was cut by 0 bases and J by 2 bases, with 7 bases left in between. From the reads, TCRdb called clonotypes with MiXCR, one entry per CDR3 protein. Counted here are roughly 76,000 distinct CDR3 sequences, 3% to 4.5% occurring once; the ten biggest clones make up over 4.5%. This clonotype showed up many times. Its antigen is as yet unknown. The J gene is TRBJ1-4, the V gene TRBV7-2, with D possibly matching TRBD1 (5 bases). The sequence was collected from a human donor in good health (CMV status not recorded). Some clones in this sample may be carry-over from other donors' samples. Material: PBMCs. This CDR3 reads CASSLAGGTNEKLFF. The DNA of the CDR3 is TGTGCCAGCAGCTTAGCGGGGGGGACTAATGAAAAACTGTTTTTT.